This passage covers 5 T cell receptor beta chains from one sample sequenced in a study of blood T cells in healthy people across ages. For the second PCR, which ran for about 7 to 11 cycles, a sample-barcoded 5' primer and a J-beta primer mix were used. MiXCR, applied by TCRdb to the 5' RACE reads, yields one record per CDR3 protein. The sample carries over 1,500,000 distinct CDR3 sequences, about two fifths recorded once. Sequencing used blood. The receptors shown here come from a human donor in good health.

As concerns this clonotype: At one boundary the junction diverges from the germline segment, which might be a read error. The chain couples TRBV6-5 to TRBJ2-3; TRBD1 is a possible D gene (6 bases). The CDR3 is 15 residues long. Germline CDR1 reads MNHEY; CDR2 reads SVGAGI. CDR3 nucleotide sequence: TGTGTCAGCAGCTACCCTCCGACAGGTTCAGATACGCAGTATTTT. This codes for CVSSYPPTGSDTQYF.

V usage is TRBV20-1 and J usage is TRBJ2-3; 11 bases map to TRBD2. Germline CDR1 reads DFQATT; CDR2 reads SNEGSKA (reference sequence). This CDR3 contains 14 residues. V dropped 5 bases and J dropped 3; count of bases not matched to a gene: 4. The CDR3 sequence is CSAVRTSGTDTQYF. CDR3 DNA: TGCAGTGCTGTTCGGACTAGCGGGACAGATACGCAGTATTTT.

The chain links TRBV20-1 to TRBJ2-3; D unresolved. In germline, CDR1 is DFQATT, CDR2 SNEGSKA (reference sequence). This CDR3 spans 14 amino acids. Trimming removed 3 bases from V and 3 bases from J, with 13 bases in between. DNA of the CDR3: TGCAGTGCTAGTCTCGTCCTGGAGACAGATACGCAGTATTTT. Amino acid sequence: CSASLVLETDTQYF.

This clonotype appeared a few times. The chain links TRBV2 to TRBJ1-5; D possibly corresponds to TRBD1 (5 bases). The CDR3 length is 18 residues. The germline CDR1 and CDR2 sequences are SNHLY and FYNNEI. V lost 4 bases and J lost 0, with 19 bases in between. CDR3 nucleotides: TGTGCCAGCAGTGGGGACGGAGGATTTACTTATAGCAATCAGCCCCAGCATTTT. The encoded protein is CASSGDGGFTYSNQPQHF.

CDR3 DNA sequence: TGTGCCAGCAGCGCCACCGGGACAGAGCCCTACAATGAGCAGTTCTTC. Protein: CASSATGTEPYNEQFF. V gene TRBV7-8 combines with J gene TRBJ2-1; 7 bases map to TRBD1. J was trimmed by 2 bases and V by 5 bases; bases with no gene match: 9. This CDR3 has 16 residues. Germline CDR1 SGHVS, CDR2 FQNEAQ.